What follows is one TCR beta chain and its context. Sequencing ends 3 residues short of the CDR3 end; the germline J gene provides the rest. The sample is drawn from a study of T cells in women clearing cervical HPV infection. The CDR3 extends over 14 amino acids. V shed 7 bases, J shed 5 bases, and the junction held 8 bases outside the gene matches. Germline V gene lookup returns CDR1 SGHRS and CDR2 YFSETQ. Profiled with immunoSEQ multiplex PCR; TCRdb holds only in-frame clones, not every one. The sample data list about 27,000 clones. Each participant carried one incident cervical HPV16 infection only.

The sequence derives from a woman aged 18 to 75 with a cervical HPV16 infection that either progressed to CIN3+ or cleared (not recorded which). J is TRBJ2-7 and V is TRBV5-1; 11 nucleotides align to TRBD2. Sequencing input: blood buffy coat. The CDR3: CASSGLAVGDEQYF. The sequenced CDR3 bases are TGCGCCAGCTCGGGACTAGCGGTTGGTGACGAG.